The 21 T cell receptor beta chains reported below all come from one sample, sequenced in a study of CD8 T cells in ankylosing spondylitis. From the 5' RACE reads, TCRdb called clonotypes with MiXCR, one entry per CDR3 protein. Of about 23,000 distinct CDR3 sequences listed, roughly 17% were seen once; the top ten hold 25% to 30%. The source material was blood. Receptor source: a male donor with ankylosing spondylitis or in good health (not recorded which).

Judged by abundance, this clonotype is medium-sized. This chain uses TRBV20-1 with TRBJ2-1; 8 bases fit TRBD2. Trimming took 3 bases from V and 6 from J; bases not matched to a gene: 4. CDR1 DFQATT and CDR2 SNEGSKA come from the germline V gene (reference sequence). The CDR3 totals 13 residues. CDR3 in DNA: TGCAGTGCTAGCTCCACTAGCGGCAATGAGCAGTTCTTC. Its translation is CSASSTSGNEQFF.

By sample share, this clonotype is medium-sized. CDR3: CASSLLGSGTGELFF. The DNA of the CDR3 is TGCGCCAGCAGCTTGCTCGGGAGCGGAACCGGGGAGCTGTTTTTT. The chain joins TRBV5-1 to TRBJ2-2; TRBD2 is a possible D gene (6 bases). From germline, CDR1 is SGHRS and CDR2 YFSETQ. Trimming took off 1 base at V and 5 bases at J, with 12 bases between the two ends. The CDR3 totals 15 residues.

This clonotype was seen more than once but under ten times. The J gene is TRBJ2-1, the V gene TRBV7-2, with 7 bases aligning to TRBD2. The CDR3 runs to 15 residues. Germline assignment: CDR1 SGHTA and CDR2 FQGNSA. V shed 1 base and J 3 bases; nucleotides not matched to a gene: 3. CDR3 protein: CASSLGASGYNEQFF. CDR3 DNA sequence: TGTGCCAGCAGCTTAGGGGCTAGCGGCTACAATGAGCAGTTCTTC.

This clonotype was seen a few times. The V gene is TRBV20-1, the J gene TRBJ2-1; D gene unclear. V was cut by 2 bases and J by 0 bases, with 17 bases left in between. CDR3 size: 17 residues. Germline V gives CDR1 DFQATT, CDR2 SNEGSKA (reference sequence). The CDR3 spells CSARSMAEPSSYNEQFF. The CDR3 DNA reads as TGCAGTGCTAGATCGATGGCGGAGCCGAGCTCCTACAATGAGCAGTTCTTC.

Only a few counts were recorded for this clonotype. The V and J genes are TRBV3-1 and TRBJ1-3; no reliable D call. The germline V gene has CDR1 LGHDT and CDR2 YNNKEL (reference sequence). Trimming pared 1 base from V and 4 bases from J, leaving 5 bases between. CDR3 length: 13 amino acids. For the CDR3, the DNA is TGTGCCAGCAGCCAAGGACCGGGAAACACCATATATTTT. It is translated as CASSQGPGNTIYF.

This clonotype has a count of ten or more. This chain links TRBV11-2 with TRBJ2-3, with D tentatively TRBD1 or TRBD2 (5 bases each). Per the germline V gene, CDR1 is SGHAT and CDR2 is FQNNGV. Trimming cost V 0 bases and J 5 bases, with 9 bases left between them. CDR3 length: 14 amino acids. CDR3 sequence: CASSLDIGGDTQYF. As DNA, the CDR3 is TGTGCCAGCAGCTTAGATATTGGGGGAGATACGCAGTATTTT.

This clonotype showed up many times. The chain couples TRBV20-1 to TRBJ1-4; 10 bases are a match to TRBD1. Germline V gives CDR1 DFQATT, CDR2 SNEGSKA (reference sequence). The CDR3 extends over 15 amino acids. V gave up 6 bases and J gave up 4 bases; unmatched junction bases: 8. In nucleotides, the CDR3 is TGCAGTGCGAACCGGGACAGGGGTGGTAATGAAAAACTGTTTTTT. Translation gives CSANRDRGGNEKLFF.

This clonotype occurred many times. The chain couples TRBV7-2 to TRBJ1-5; D is unclear. V was pared by 6 bases and J by 7 bases, with 13 bases between. Germline V CDR1 and CDR2: SGHTA, FQGNSA. CDR3 size: 13 residues. In DNA form, the CDR3 reads TGTGCCAGCAGTCTCTCGGAAGGACAGCCCCAGCATTTT. It encodes CASSLSEGQPQHF. Full variable domain (missing parts from reference TRBV7-2 and TRBJ1-5): GAGVSQSPSNKVTEKGKDVELRCDPISGHTALYWYRQSLGQGLEFLIYFQGNSAPDKSGLPSDRFSAERTGGSVSTLTIQRTQQEDSAVYLCASSLSEGQPQHFGDGTRLSIL.

This clonotype was detected many times. The rearrangement joins TRBV29-1 to TRBJ2-7; 7 positions match TRBD1. CDR1 and CDR2 (germline): SQVTM, ANQGSEA. J was trimmed by 3 bases and V by 1 base; bases with no gene match: 3. This CDR3 is built from 13 residues. The CDR3 DNA follows: TGCAGCGTTGAAGTACAGGGGAACTACGAGCAGTACTTC. This codes for CSVEVQGNYEQYF.

The gene calls are TRBV7-8 and TRBJ1-1, with TRBD1 identical over 7 bases. Germline loops: CDR1 SGHVS, CDR2 FQNEAQ. Trimming removed 4 bases from V and 4 bases from J; junction bases left unmatched: 6. The CDR3 spans 14 residues. Here the CDR3 DNA reads TGTGCCAGCAGCTCGCACACAGGGGCCACTGAAGCTTTCTTT. This encodes CASSSHTGATEAFF.

This clonotype was recorded many times. This rearrangement joins TRBV12-3 or TRBV12-4 to TRBJ2-7; D is perhaps TRBD1 (6 bases). V lost 6 bases to trimming and J lost 5 bases, with 11 bases between them. The CDR3 length is 12 residues. The CDR3 loop is CASRYRVHEQYF. CDR3 nucleotide sequence: TGTGCCAGCAGATACAGGGTCCACGAGCAGTACTTC.

This clonotype came up many times. The chain is built from TRBV25-1 and TRBJ1-1, with a possible D match to TRBD1 (5 bases). V shed 8 bases and J shed 3 bases, with 13 bases lying between them. The germline V gene has CDR1 MGHDK and CDR2 SYGVNS. This CDR3 has 13 amino acids. As DNA, the CDR3 is TGTGCCAGCCAACAGGTGGGGGACACTGAAGCTTTCTTT. This codes for CASQQVGDTEAFF. The full variable domain, completed using reference TRBV25-1 and TRBJ1-1, is EADIYQTPRYLVIGTGKKITLECSQTMGHDKMYWYQQDPGMELHLIHYSYGVNSTEKGDLSSESTVSRIRTEHFPLTLESARPSHTSQYLCASQQVGDTEAFFGQGTRLTVV.

This clonotype was observed a handful of times. The chain uses TRBV20-1 and TRBJ2-2; no reliable D call. Trimming left V 2 bases short and J 4 bases short, with 8 bases between. Germline V lookup: CDR1 DFQATT, CDR2 SNEGSKA (reference sequence). The CDR3 sequence is 13 residues long. The CDR3 DNA reads TGCAGTGCTAGACCGCACTCCACCGGGGAGCTGTTTTTT. Its protein product is CSARPHSTGELFF.

This clonotype showed up just a few times. The rearrangement links TRBV25-1 to TRBJ2-5, with D unresolved. This CDR3 has 14 residues. Germline values: CDR1 MGHDK, CDR2 SYGVNS. V was clipped by 4 bases and J by 0 bases, with 9 bases between them. In nucleotides, the CDR3 is TGTGCCAGCAGTGCCACTGGGTACCAAGAGACCCAGTACTTC. This encodes CASSATGYQETQYF.

This clonotype was seen repeatedly, ten times or more. The chain recombines TRBV9 with TRBJ2-1, with D possibly matching TRBD1 (5 bases). CDR3 length: 13 amino acids. The germline CDR1 and CDR2 sequences are SGDLS and YYNGEE. Trimming shortened V by 4 bases and J by 10 bases, and 15 bases separated the two germline ends. The CDR3 reads CASSPHPGREQFF. The CDR3 DNA reads TGTGCCAGCAGCCCCCATCCAGGGCGCGAGCAGTTCTTC. Using reference TRBV9 and TRBJ2-1 for the parts outside the CDR3, the full variable domain is DSGVTQTPKHLITATGQRVTLRCSPRSGDLSVYWYQQSLDQGLQFLIQYYNGEERAKGNILERFSAQQFPDLHSELNLSSLELGDSALYFCASSPHPGREQFFGPGTRLTVL.

This clonotype came up many times. This chain links TRBV10-3 with TRBJ2-1, with 8 bases identical to TRBD2. Per germline, CDR1 ENHRY and CDR2 SYGVKD. Trimming at V came to 6 bases and at J to 6 bases, leaving 10 bases not matched to a gene. The CDR3 totals 15 residues. The CDR3, as DNA: TGTGCCATCAGCCCTGGGGACGGGGGGGCCAATGAGCAGTTCTTC. It yields the protein CAISPGDGGANEQFF.

This clonotype showed up just a few times. This chain links TRBV7-3 with TRBJ2-6; 10 positions agree with TRBD2. The CDR3 has 17 residues. J gave up 2 bases and V 5 bases, and 6 bases lay outside the gene matches. Germline V gene lookup returns CDR1 SGHTA and CDR2 FQGTGA. The CDR3 DNA is TGTGCCAGCAGCACGACTAGCGGGTCGGCTGGGGCCAACGTCCTGACTTTC. It is translated as CASSTTSGSAGANVLTF.

The chain combines TRBV28 with TRBJ2-3; TRBD2 agrees at 11 bases. V gave up 2 bases and J gave up 5 bases; unmatched junction bases: 9. CDR1 is MDHEN, CDR2 SYDVKM, per germline. This CDR3 spans 17 amino acids. CDR3 sequence: CASSLTLAGGPGDTQYF. CDR3 nucleotide sequence: TGTGCCAGCAGTTTAACGTTAGCGGGGGGGCCTGGAGATACGCAGTATTTT.

This clonotype was observed many times. This sequence joins TRBV6-2 or TRBV6-3 and TRBJ2-3; TRBD2 agrees at 9 bases. The CDR3 has 17 amino acids. Germline values: CDR1 MNHEY, CDR2 SVGEGT. Germline trimming cut 6 bases from V and 3 bases from J; bases unmatched to any gene: 13. The CDR3, as DNA: TGTGCCAGCAGCCCTTTGTTTAGCGGGAGTGAGACAGATACGCAGTATTTT. Its protein product is CASSPLFSGSETDTQYF.

This clonotype was counted a few times. The gene calls are TRBV3-1 and TRBJ2-2; D remains ambiguous. The CDR3 sequence is 14 residues long. V lost 3 bases and J 3 bases, leaving 8 bases between the germline ends. Germline V gene sequence: CDR1 LGHDT, CDR2 YNNKEL (reference sequence). The CDR3 region is CASSHNTHTGELFF. In nucleotides, the CDR3 is TGTGCCAGCAGCCACAACACCCACACCGGGGAGCTGTTTTTT.

This clonotype was detected a few times. V is TRBV5-1 and J is TRBJ2-3; 9 bases match TRBD2. This CDR3 has 16 residues. Trimming cost V 4 bases and J 3 bases; bases outside gene matches: 9. Looked up from germline, CDR1 is SGHRS and CDR2 is YFSETQ. In DNA form, the CDR3 reads TGCGCCAGCAGCCGGCCGGTGACTAGCGGAACAGATACGCAGTATTTT. Its protein is CASSRPVTSGTDTQYF.